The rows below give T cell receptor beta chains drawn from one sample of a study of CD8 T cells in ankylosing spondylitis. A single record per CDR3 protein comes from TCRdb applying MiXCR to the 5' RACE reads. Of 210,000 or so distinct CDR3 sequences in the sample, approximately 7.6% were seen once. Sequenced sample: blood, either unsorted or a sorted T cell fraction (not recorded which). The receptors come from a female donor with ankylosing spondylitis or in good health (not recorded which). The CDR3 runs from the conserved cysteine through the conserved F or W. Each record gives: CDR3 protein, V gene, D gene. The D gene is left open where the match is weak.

CASSQARGGETQYF	TRBV3-1	-
CSARIRGRGWNEQFF	TRBV20-1	-
CASSLGVRYTAYEQYF	TRBV5-6	-
CASGTGGTTDTQYF	TRBV5-1	-
CASRERLAGINEQFF	TRBV12-3/TRBV12-4	TRBD2
CSVGGGNQPQHF	TRBV29-1	-
CASSPSGGRDYEQYF	TRBV7-2	TRBD2
CSARRQGLYNEQFF	TRBV20-1	-
CASSQVAGTYNEQFF	TRBV4-3	-
CASSYGSTEQYF	TRBV6-2/TRBV6-3	-
CASSPYGGRATNEQFF	TRBV7-8	TRBD2
CASGPSGGNQPQHF	TRBV12-5	-
CSASYGYTF	TRBV20-1	-
CSARGVGKQFF	TRBV20-1	-
CASSRGQAAGNTIYF	TRBV6-1	TRBD1
CASSRVAAYEQYF	TRBV12-3/TRBV12-4	-
CSVVGTTSSYNEQFF	TRBV29-1	TRBD2
CSAKTSIIGDTQYF	TRBV20-1	TRBD2
CASSPGLAGGEQFF	TRBV5-1	TRBD2
CSARDPEGAGNTIYF	TRBV20-1	-
CSARDLGAAQNEQFF	TRBV20-1	-
CATFEQDRGRNEQFF	TRBV2	TRBD1
CASGPGATITYNEQFF	TRBV12-5	-
CASSLRGPGSAAYEQYF	TRBV7-9	-
CSARAPAGRTDTQYF	TRBV20-1	TRBD2